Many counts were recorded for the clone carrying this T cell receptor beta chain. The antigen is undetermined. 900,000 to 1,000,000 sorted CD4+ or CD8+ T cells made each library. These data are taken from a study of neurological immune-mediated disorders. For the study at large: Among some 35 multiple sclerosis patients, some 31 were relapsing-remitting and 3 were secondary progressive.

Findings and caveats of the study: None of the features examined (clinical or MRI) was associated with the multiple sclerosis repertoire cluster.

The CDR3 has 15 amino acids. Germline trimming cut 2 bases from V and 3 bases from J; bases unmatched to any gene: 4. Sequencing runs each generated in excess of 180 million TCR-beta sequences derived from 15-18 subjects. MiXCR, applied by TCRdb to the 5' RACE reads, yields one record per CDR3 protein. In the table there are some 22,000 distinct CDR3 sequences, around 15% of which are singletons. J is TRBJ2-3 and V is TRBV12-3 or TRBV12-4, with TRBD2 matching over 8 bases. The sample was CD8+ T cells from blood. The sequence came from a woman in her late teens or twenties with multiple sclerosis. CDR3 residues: CASSLFPGGTDTQYF. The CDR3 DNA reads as TGTGCCAGCAGTTTATTTCCGGGAGGGACAGATACGCAGTATTTT.